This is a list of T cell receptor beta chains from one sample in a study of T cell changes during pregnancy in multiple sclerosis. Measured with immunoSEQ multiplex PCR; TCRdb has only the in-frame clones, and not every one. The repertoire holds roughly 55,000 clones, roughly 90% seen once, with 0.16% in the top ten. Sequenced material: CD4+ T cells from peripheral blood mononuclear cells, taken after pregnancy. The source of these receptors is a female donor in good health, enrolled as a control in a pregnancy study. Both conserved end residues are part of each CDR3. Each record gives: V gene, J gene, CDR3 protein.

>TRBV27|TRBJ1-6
CASSFRGPNSPLHF
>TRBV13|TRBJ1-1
CASSPRGLNTEAFF
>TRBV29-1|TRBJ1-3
CSVVSDRSSGNTIYF
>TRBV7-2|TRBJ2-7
CASSLDIYYEQYF
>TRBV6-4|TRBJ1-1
CASSASGNTEAFF
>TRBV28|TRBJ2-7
CASSPRTTVPYEQYF
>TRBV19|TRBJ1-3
CATLGGAGNTIYF
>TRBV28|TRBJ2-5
CAAPETQYF
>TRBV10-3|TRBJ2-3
CASRTSGATDTQYF
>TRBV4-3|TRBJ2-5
CASSRVAGVLQETQYF
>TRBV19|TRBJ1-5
CASMPRGGGQPQHF
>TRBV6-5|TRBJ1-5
CASSLTRASQPQHF
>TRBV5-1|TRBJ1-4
CASSLPTGGLGEKLFF
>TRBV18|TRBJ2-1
CASSPRPGQGSYNEQFF
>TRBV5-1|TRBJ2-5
CASSLGRPGEGTQYF
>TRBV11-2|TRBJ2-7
CASSRDSSYEQYF
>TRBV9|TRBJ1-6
CASSAGGVDSPLHF
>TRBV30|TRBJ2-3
CAWSVPRDTQYF
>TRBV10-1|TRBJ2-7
CARSGQGPSYEQYF
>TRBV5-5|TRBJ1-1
CASSLEGFNTEAFF
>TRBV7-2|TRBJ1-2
CASSSGTGQVETF
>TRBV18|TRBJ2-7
CASSPSGTSGGGLEQYF
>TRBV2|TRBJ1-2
CASRRQGDYGYTF
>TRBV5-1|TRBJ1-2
CATRGGGGYTF
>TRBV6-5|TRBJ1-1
CASSRGYDTEAFF
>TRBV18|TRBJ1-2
CASSPDRDYGYTF
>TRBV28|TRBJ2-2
CASSSLNRGDTGELFF
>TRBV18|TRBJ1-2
CASSPDIYGYTF
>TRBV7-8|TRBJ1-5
CASSPTGRNQPQHF
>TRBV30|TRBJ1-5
CAWSLSSNQPQHF
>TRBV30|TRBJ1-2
CAWSKGGYYGYTF
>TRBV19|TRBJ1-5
CASRRGENSNQPQHF
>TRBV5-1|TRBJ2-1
CASSLGAREQFF
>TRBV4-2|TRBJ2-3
CASSQELVKDTQYF
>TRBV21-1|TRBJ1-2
CASSLQGDGYTF
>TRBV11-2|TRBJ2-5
CASDPGLAGGRGETQYF
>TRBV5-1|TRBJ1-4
CASSFQEATNEKLFF
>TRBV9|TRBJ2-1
CASSVVGTDNEQFF
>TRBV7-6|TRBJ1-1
CASSPDRATEAFF
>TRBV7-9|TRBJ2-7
CASSLGQSVHYEQYF
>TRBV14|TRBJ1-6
CASSSPGTGNSPLHF
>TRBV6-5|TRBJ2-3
CASSYSKRGTDTQYF
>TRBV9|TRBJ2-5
CASSEQGGTQYF
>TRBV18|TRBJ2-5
CASSPGRLAAETQYF
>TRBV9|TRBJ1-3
CASSVLVDSNTIYF
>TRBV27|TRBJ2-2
CASSYGGNTGELFF
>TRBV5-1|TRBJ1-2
CASREGVEYGYTF
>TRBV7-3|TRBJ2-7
CASSSQPGQSYEQYF
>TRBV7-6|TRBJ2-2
CASSLVPAGTATGELFF
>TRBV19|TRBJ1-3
CASSLDRYTGNTIYF
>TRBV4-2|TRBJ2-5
CASSRRTSGGPGETQYF
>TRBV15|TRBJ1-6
CATSGQGGNSPLHF
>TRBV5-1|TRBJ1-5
CASSLGGGDGNQPQHF
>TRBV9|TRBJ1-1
CASNTGAGANTEAFF
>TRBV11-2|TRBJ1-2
CASSSTELGHKGYTF
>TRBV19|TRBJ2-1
CASTGLGGSRGNEQFF
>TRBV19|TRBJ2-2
CASTMGLAGGRDTGELFF
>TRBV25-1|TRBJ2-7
CASSIRGRISYEQYF
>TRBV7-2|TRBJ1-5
CASSQTGFNQPQHF